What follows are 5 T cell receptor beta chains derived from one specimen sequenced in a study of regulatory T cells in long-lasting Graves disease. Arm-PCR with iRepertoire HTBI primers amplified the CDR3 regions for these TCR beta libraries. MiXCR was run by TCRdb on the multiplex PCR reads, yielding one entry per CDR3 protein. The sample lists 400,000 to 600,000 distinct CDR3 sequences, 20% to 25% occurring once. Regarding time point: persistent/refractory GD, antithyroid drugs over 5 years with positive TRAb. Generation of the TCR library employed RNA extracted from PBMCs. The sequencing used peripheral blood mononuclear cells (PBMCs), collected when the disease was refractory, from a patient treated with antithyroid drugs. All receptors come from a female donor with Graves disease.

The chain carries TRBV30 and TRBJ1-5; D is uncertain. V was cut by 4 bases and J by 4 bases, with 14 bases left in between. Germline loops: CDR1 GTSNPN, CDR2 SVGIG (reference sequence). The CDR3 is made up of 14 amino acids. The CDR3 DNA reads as TGTGCCTGGACCCGGGGAGGGTCAAATCAGCCCCAGCATTTT. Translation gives CAWTRGGSNQPQHF.

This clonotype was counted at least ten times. The CDR3 is CASSFIGPLGNTEAFF. CDR3 sequence (DNA): TGTGCCAGCAGCTTTATCGGGCCACTCGGGAACACTGAAGCTTTCTTT. J is TRBJ1-1 and V is TRBV27; no reliable D call. The V end was cut by 6 bases, the J end by 1 base, with 18 bases between. Germline CDR1 and CDR2: MNHEY and SMNVEV (reference sequence). This CDR3 is built from 16 residues.

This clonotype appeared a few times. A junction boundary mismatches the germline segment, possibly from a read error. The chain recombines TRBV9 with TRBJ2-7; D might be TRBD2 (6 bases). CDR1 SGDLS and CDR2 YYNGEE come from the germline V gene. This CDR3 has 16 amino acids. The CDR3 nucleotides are TGTGCCAGCAGCGCAGACGCCGGGGGTATCTCCGACGAGCAGTACTTC. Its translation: CASSADAGGISDEQYF.

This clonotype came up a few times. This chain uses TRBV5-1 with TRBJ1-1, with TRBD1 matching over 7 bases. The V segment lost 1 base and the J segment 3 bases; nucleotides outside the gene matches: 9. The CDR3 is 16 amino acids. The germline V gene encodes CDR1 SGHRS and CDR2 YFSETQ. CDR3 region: CASSLMGEGAHTEAFF. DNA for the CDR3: TGCGCCAGCAGCTTGATGGGAGAGGGGGCTCACACTGAAGCTTTCTTT.

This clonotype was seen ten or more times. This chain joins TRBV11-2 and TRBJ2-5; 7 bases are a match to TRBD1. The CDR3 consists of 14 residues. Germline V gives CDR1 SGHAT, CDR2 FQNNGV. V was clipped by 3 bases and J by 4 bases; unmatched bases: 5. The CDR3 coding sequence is TGTGCCAGCAGCTTTACAGGGGTTGGAGAGACCCAGTACTTC. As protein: CASSFTGVGETQYF.